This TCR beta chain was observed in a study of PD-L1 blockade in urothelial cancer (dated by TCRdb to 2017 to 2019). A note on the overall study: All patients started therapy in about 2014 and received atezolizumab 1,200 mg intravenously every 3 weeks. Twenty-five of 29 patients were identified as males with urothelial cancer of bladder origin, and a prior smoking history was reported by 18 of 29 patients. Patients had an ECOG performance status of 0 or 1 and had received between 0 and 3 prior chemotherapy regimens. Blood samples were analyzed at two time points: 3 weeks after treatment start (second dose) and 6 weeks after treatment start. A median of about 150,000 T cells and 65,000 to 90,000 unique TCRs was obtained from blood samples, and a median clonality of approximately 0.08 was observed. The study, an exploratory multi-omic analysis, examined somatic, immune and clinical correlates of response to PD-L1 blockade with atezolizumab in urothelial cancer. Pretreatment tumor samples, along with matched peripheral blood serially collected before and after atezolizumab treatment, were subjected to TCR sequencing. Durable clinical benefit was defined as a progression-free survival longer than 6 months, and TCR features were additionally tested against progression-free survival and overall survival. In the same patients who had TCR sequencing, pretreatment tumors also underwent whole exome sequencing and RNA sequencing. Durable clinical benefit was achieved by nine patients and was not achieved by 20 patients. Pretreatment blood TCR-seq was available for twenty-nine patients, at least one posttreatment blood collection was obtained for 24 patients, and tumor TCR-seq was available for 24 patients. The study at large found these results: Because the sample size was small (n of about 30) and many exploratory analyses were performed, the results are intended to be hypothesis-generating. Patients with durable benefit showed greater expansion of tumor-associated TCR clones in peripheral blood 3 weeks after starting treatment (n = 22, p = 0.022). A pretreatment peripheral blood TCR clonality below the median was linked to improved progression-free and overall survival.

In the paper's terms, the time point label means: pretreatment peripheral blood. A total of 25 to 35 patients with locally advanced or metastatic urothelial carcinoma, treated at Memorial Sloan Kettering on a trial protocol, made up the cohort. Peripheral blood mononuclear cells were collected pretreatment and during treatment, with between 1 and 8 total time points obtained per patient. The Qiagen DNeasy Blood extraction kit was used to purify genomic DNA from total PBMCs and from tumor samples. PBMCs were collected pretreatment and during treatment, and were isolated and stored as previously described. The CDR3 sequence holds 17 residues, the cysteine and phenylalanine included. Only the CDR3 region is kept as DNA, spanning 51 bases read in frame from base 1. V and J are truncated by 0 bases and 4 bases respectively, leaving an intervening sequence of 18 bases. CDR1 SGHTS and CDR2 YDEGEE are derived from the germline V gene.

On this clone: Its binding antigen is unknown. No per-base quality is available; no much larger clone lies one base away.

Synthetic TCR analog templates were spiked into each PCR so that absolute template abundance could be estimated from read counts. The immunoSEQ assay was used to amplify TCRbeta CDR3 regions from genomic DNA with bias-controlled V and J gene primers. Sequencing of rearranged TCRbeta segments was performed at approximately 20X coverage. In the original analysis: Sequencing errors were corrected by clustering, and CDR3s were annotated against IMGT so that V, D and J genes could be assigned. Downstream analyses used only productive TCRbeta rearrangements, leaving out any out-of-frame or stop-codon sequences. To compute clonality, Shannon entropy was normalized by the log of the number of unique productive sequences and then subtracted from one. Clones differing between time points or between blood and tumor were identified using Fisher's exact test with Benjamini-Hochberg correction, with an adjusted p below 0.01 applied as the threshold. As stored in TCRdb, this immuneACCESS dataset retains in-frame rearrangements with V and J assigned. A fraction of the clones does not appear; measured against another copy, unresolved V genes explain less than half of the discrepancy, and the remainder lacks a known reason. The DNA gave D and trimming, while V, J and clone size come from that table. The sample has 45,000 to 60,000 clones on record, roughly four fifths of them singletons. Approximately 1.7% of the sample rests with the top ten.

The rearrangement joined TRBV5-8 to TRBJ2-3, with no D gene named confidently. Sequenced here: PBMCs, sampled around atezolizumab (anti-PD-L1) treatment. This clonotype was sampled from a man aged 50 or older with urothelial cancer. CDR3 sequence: CASSLARFPGRPDTQYF. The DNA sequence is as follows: TGTGCCAGCAGCTTGGCCCGCTTCCCTGGGCGCCCAGATACGCAGTATTTT.